The 30 T cell receptor beta chains reported below all come from one sample, sequenced in a study of glioma-infiltrating T cells after dendritic cell vaccination. Clones were read by immunoSEQ multiplex PCR, and TCRdb kept only the in-frame ones, dropping some. Of more than 95,000 clones in the sample, approximately 80% were seen once. The time point: after dendritic cell vaccination, including at tumor progression/relapse. The sequences come from blood, collected after dendritic cell vaccination. These receptors were taken from a human donor with glioblastoma.

This clone was seen only once. The chain has TRBV28 and TRBJ1-1; D remains unclear. V lost 3 bases to trimming and J lost 0 bases, with 5 bases between them. CDR3 length: 13 amino acids. Germline V gene data show CDR1 as MDHEN and CDR2 as SYDVKM. The CDR3 nucleotides are TGTGCCAGCAGTTTCCCTATGAACACTGAAGCTTTCTTT. It codes for CASSFPMNTEAFF.

This chain joins TRBV29-1 and TRBJ2-7; 8 bases align to TRBD1. Germline V CDR1 and CDR2: SQVTM, ANQGSEA. This CDR3 contains 15 residues. V gave up 3 bases and J gave up 3 bases; unmatched junction bases: 10. The CDR3 DNA reads as TGCAGCGTTGATTCCCCGGGACAGGTGGGCTACGAGCAGTACTTC. Translating gives CSVDSPGQVGYEQYF.

The rearrangement links TRBV23-1 to TRBJ2-7; D possibly matches TRBD1 or TRBD2 (9 bases each). TRBV23-1 is known as an ORF, though its function is uncertain. The CDR3 has 21 amino acids. V shed 4 bases and J shed 6 bases, with 37 bases lying between them. CDR3 nucleotides: TGCGCCAGCAGTCCGAAATGGGCCACAGGGGGCAGGCGGGAGGGCCAAGGCGAGCAGTACTTC. Its translation is CASSPKWATGGRREGQGEQYF.

In this sample, this clone turned up once. This sequence joins TRBV6-6 and TRBJ2-7; D is uncertain. Looked up from germline, CDR1 is MNHNY and CDR2 is SVGAGI (reference sequence). The CDR3 spans 13 residues. V was pared by 6 bases and J by 3 bases, with 12 bases between. The CDR3 spells CASSPGSHYEQYF. The CDR3 nucleotides read TGTGCCAGCAGCCCGGGTTCACACTACGAGCAGTACTTC.

This clone was seen more than once but under ten times. The chain couples TRBV7-9 to TRBJ1-2; TRBD1 matches at 10 bases. V was pared by 5 bases and J by 6 bases, with 9 bases of the junction left unmatched. The germline gives CDR1 SEHNR, CDR2 FQNEAQ (reference sequence). The CDR3 totals 15 residues. The CDR3 DNA is TGTGCCAGCAGCCCTACACCGACAGGGGGCGATGGCTACACCTTC. Its translation: CASSPTPTGGDGYTF.

J is TRBJ2-7 and V is TRBV27, with TRBD1 identical over 8 bases. Trimming removed 5 bases from V and 1 base from J; junction bases left unmatched: 1. The CDR3 has 13 residues. Germline V gene lookup returns CDR1 MNHEY and CDR2 SMNVEV (reference sequence). The CDR3 region is CASSRTGSYEQYF. The CDR3, as DNA: TGTGCCAGCAGTAGGACAGGGTCCTACGAGCAGTACTTC.

The rearrangement uses TRBV4-1 and TRBJ1-1; D is undetermined. CDR1 is MGHRA and CDR2 is YSYEKL in the germline V gene. CDR3 length: 15 amino acids. V lost 1 base and J lost 1, with 10 bases in between. The CDR3 loop reads CASSQGQSENTEAFF. CDR3 DNA: TGCGCCAGCAGCCAAGGGCAGAGCGAGAACACTGAAGCTTTCTTT.

The J gene is TRBJ2-1, the V gene TRBV10-1; D is uncertain. The CDR3 runs 13 residues. Trimming stripped 2 bases from V and 10 bases from J, with 12 bases between. The V gene's germline CDR1 is WNHNN and CDR2 SYGVQD (reference sequence). The CDR3 region is CASSETGLGEQFF. The CDR3 nucleotides are TGCGCCAGCAGTGAGACCGGCCTCGGGGAGCAGTTCTTC.

V is TRBV7-9 and J is TRBJ1-4; tentatively, D is TRBD1 (6 bases). Germline lookup yields CDR1 SEHNR and CDR2 FQNEAQ (reference sequence). The CDR3 has 15 amino acids. Deletions cut 2 bases from V and 3 bases from J, with 10 bases between. CDR3 bases: TGTGCCAGCAGCTTATTAGGGGGATCTAATGAAAAACTGTTTTTT. Translated: CASSLLGGSNEKLFF.

J is TRBJ2-1 and V is TRBV7-9; no reliable D call. V was clipped by 5 bases and J by 8 bases, with 13 bases between them. The CDR3 consists of 13 residues. Germline V gene lookup returns CDR1 SEHNR and CDR2 FQNEAQ (reference sequence). CDR3: CASSPRYSDEQFF. The DNA of the CDR3 is TGTGCCAGCAGCCCGAGGTATTCGGATGAGCAGTTCTTC.

This chain links TRBV15 with TRBJ1-2; D possibly corresponds to TRBD1 (6 bases). From germline, CDR1 is LNHNV and CDR2 YYDKDF (reference sequence). The germline V and J ends were trimmed by 0 bases and 4 bases, with 24 bases remaining between them. CDR3 length: 19 amino acids. The CDR3 nucleotides read TGTGCCACCAGCAGAGATTTGGTTCGGGGGGCGGGGGTCCTCTATGGCTACACCTTC. This translates into CATSRDLVRGAGVLYGYTF.

The rearrangement links TRBV9 to TRBJ2-2; 9 bases align to TRBD1. Germline V gene lookup returns CDR1 SGDLS and CDR2 YYNGEE. This CDR3 spans 15 amino acids. The junction had 3 bases not matched to a gene; V was cut back by 0 bases and J by 6 bases. The CDR3: CASSVVQGAPGELFF. The CDR3 DNA is TGTGCCAGCAGCGTAGTACAGGGGGCGCCCGGGGAGCTGTTTTTT.

The chain links TRBV5-1 to TRBJ2-1, with 11 bases aligning to TRBD1. V trimming: 1 base; J trimming: 2 bases; junction bases outside the gene matches: 5. Germline CDR1 is SGHRS and CDR2 is YFSETQ. This CDR3 comprises 17 residues. DNA for the CDR3: TGCGCCAGCAGCTTGACATGGGACAGGGGGACCTACAATGAGCAGTTCTTC. Amino acids: CASSLTWDRGTYNEQFF. Combining the CDR3 with reference TRBV5-1 and TRBJ2-1 gives the whole variable domain KAGVTQTPRYLIKTRGQQVTLSCSPISGHRSVSWYQQTPGQGLQFLFEYFSETQRNKGNFPGRFSGRQFSNSRSEMNVSTLELGDSALYLCASSLTWDRGTYNEQFFGPGTRLTVL.

The rearrangement links TRBV19 to TRBJ2-1; TRBD2 matches at 11 bases. Unmatched junction bases numbered 8, after V lost 3 bases and J lost 7 bases. CDR3 size: 16 residues. Germline V CDR1 and CDR2: LNHDA, SQIVND (reference sequence). This chain's CDR3 is CASSIVLTSGRNEQFF. The CDR3, as DNA: TGTGCCAGTAGTATCGTATTAACTAGCGGGAGAAATGAGCAGTTCTTC.

The chain carries TRBV4-1 and TRBJ2-5, with D tentatively TRBD1 (6 bases). Germline values: CDR1 MGHRA, CDR2 YSYEKL. Trimming left V 5 bases short and J 5 bases short, with 18 bases between. CDR3 length: 15 residues. The CDR3 coding sequence is TGCGCCAGCAGCTTCACCCCAGGGGTCGGGGAGACCCAGTACTTC. It specifies CASSFTPGVGETQYF.

This chain uses TRBV28 with TRBJ1-1; possibly TRBD1 for D (5 bases). The V gene lost 6 bases and the J gene lost 2 bases, with 7 bases spanning the gap. The CDR3 runs to 12 residues. Germline-derived CDR1 and CDR2 are MDHEN and SYDVKM. The CDR3 DNA reads as TGTGCCAGCAGCCAGGGAAACACTGAAGCTTTCTTT. This codes for CASSQGNTEAFF. Combining the CDR3 with reference TRBV28 and TRBJ1-1 gives the whole variable domain DVKVTQSSRYLVKRTGEKVFLECVQDMDHENMFWYRQDPGLGLRLIYFSYDVKMKEKGDIPEGYSVSREKKERFSLILESASTNQTSMYLCASSQGNTEAFFGQGTRLTVV.

This chain links TRBV19 with TRBJ1-5, with 10 bases matching TRBD1. The CDR3 consists of 20 residues. After removal of 1 base from V and 0 bases from J, the junction contained 12 bases not matched to a gene. Per the germline V gene, CDR1 is LNHDA and CDR2 is SQIVND (reference sequence). CDR3 bases: TGTGCCAGTAGTATAGGGCGACAGGGGGCCCCCGTTTATAGCAATCAGCCCCAGCATTTT. Encoded protein: CASSIGRQGAPVYSNQPQHF.

CDR3: CASLIKGHGYTF. The CDR3 DNA is TGTGCCAGCCTAATAAAGGGGCATGGCTACACCTTC. The V and J genes are TRBV6-1 and TRBJ1-2; weak D call: TRBD1 (5 bases). The CDR3 has 12 residues. Trimming removed 8 bases from V and 6 bases from J, with 13 bases in between. Looked up from germline, CDR1 is MNHNS and CDR2 is SASEGT.

This chain joins TRBV27 and TRBJ1-2, with 9 nucleotides matching TRBD1. This CDR3 comprises 16 residues. CDR1 and CDR2 (germline): MNHEY, SMNVEV (reference sequence). Trimming cost V 1 base and J 7 bases; bases outside gene matches: 10. CDR3 bases: TGTGCCAGCAGTTTATGGCCCTTGGGACAGGGTCGTGGCTACACCTTC. This encodes CASSLWPLGQGRGYTF.

The rearrangement uses TRBV18 and TRBJ2-4; the D gene is possibly TRBD2 (6 bases). From germline, CDR1 is KGHSH and CDR2 LQKENI. Deletions cut 3 bases from V and 6 bases from J, with 9 bases between. The CDR3 runs to 13 residues. CDR3 residues: CASSPSGLNIQYF. The CDR3 DNA reads as TGTGCCAGCTCACCGAGCGGGTTAAACATTCAGTACTTC.

The chain couples TRBV19 to TRBJ1-2; 8 bases fit TRBD1. The V gene end was trimmed by 4 bases and the J gene end by 2 bases; junction bases not matched to a gene: 12. The germline gives CDR1 LNHDA, CDR2 SQIVND (reference sequence). There are 17 residues in the CDR3. For the CDR3, the DNA is TGTGCCAGTAGTAGAGAGGGGACCGGGACAGGAAACTATGGCTACACCTTC. Encoded protein: CASSREGTGTGNYGYTF. The full variable domain, rest sourced from reference TRBV19 and TRBJ1-2, is DGGITQSPKYLFRKEGQNVTLSCEQNLNHDAMYWYRQDPGQGLRLIYYSQIVNDFQKGDIAEGYSVSREKKESFPLTVTSAQKNPTAFYLCASSREGTGTGNYGYTFGSGTRLTVV.

The chain links TRBV13 to TRBJ2-7; 12 bases are a match to TRBD2. CDR1 and CDR2 from the germline V gene are PRHDT and FYEKMQ (reference sequence). CDR3 length equals 17 residues. V lost 5 bases to trimming and J lost 0 bases; unmatched junction nucleotides: 8. CDR3 sequence reads: CASSLAGGAGPSYEQYF. Here the CDR3 DNA reads TGTGCCAGCAGCCTAGCGGGAGGGGCGGGCCCCTCCTACGAGCAGTACTTC.

V is TRBV6-5 and J is TRBJ1-3, with TRBD1 identical over 10 bases. The V gene end was trimmed by 6 bases and the J gene end by 3 bases; junction bases not matched to a gene: 5. Looked up from germline, CDR1 is MNHEY and CDR2 is SVGAGI. CDR3 size: 15 residues. CDR3 DNA sequence: TGTGCCAGCAGAAGGGACAGGGGAAGTGGAAACACCATATATTTT. Translating it yields CASRRDRGSGNTIYF.

The genes are TRBV9 and TRBJ2-1, with 9 nucleotides matching TRBD1. Germline trimming cut 2 bases from V and 7 bases from J; bases unmatched to any gene: 4. The CDR3 runs 14 residues. CDR1 SGDLS and CDR2 YYNGEE come from the germline V gene. CDR3 bases: TGTGCCAGCAGCGTCTCACAGGGGGCAAATGAGCAGTTCTTC. It is translated as CASSVSQGANEQFF.

V and J are TRBV4-2 and TRBJ1-1, with 7 nucleotides matching TRBD1. Germline CDR1 LGHNA, CDR2 YNFKEQ. The V and J ends lost 2 bases and 3 bases, in that order; junction bases with no gene match: 3. The CDR3 is 14 amino acids. The chain's CDR3 is CASSQLDRDTEAFF. The CDR3 region has the DNA TGTGCCAGCAGCCAACTCGACAGGGACACTGAAGCTTTCTTT.

The chain employs TRBV10-3 and TRBJ2-5; D is perhaps TRBD2 (7 bases). The end of the DNA fits TRBJ2-7 better, so the J call may be wrong. Germline V gives CDR1 ENHRY, CDR2 SYGVKD. This CDR3 spans 16 amino acids. The CDR3 nucleotides are TGTGCCATACACCCATGGGGGGGGCCGCATCCCTACGAGCAGTACTTC. It encodes CAIHPWGGPHPYEQYF.

Comments on this clone: A much larger clone differs by one base, so this may be a read error. The J gene is TRBJ2-6, the V gene TRBV6-1; perhaps TRBD2 as D (6 bases). Germline V lookup: CDR1 MNHNS, CDR2 SASEGT. V dropped 7 bases and J dropped 1 base, with 8 bases sitting between them. The CDR3 consists of 14 residues. CDR3 amino acids: CASTSGSGANVLTF. The CDR3 DNA sequence: TGTGCCAGCACGAGCGGGTCTGGGGCCAACGTCCTGACTTTC.

The chain employs TRBV28 and TRBJ1-1; D may be TRBD1 (5 bases). CDR1 and CDR2 from the germline V gene are MDHEN and SYDVKM. The CDR3 consists of 13 residues. Trimming shortened V by 4 bases and J by 5 bases, and 11 bases separated the two germline ends. CDR3 DNA: TGTGCCAGCAGTTCAGCGGGGGGGACTGAAGCTTTCTTT. It translates to CASSSAGGTEAFF.

The genes are TRBV5-6 and TRBJ1-2, with TRBD1 matching over 8 bases. CDR1 and CDR2 (germline): SGHDT, YYEEEE. J lost 3 bases, V lost 4 bases, and 5 bases had no gene match. The CDR3 length is 14 residues. The CDR3 nucleotides read TGTGCCAGCAGCCCCGGACAGGGCCACTATGGCTACACCTTC. Translated: CASSPGQGHYGYTF.

This clone was counted once. The CDR3, as DNA: TGTGCCACCAGCAGATCCGGTTCAGGGTCGGGCACAGATACGCAGTATTTT. Its protein is CATSRSGSGSGTDTQYF. V gene TRBV15 combines with J gene TRBJ2-3; D possibly corresponds to TRBD1 (5 bases). The CDR3 extends over 17 amino acids. The germline gives CDR1 LNHNV, CDR2 YYDKDF (reference sequence). Trimming took off 2 bases at V and 1 base at J, with 16 bases between the two ends.